The 5 T cell receptor beta chains below come from one sample, sequenced in a study of blood T cell repertoires in COVID-19. Method: immunoSEQ multiplex PCR; TCRdb's copy keeps in-frame clones and lacks some. This sample yields tens of thousands of clones, of which roughly 90% are seen a single time; approximately 15% belongs to the top ten. The sequenced sample consisted of peripheral blood. These receptors were collected from a male donor with acute or convalescent COVID-19.

The chain carries TRBV23-1 and TRBJ1-1; a possible D gene is TRBD1 (5 bases). TRBV23-1 is an ORF, and what it does is uncertain. This CDR3 has 18 residues. V dropped 4 bases and J dropped 0 bases, with 21 bases sitting between them. CDR3 DNA: TGCGCCAGCAGTCTCAGGGATAGGTTTATGTCCCTGAACACTGAAGCTTTCTTT. Protein product: CASSLRDRFMSLNTEAFF.

This chain uses TRBV6-6 with TRBJ1-5; D is unclear. The CDR3 covers 14 residues. Trimming took off 6 bases at V and 4 bases at J, with 13 bases between the two ends. CDR1 and CDR2 (germline): MNHNY, SVGAGI (reference sequence). This CDR3 reads CASSLGVENQPQHF. CDR3 coding DNA: TGTGCCAGCAGCCTCGGGGTTGAGAATCAGCCCCAGCATTTT.

The chain employs TRBV30 and TRBJ2-3; perhaps TRBD1 as D (6 bases). The CDR3 runs 14 residues. The V gene lost 0 bases and the J gene lost 2 bases, with 9 bases spanning the gap. In germline, CDR1 is GTSNPN, CDR2 SVGIG (reference sequence). The CDR3 DNA follows: TGTGCCTGGAGTGTTCTGGGGGCCACAGATACGCAGTATTTT. Protein sequence: CAWSVLGATDTQYF.

A single count supports this clone. J is TRBJ2-7 and V is TRBV5-1; possible D gene TRBD1, 6 bases. The V gene lost 4 bases and the J gene lost 3 bases, with 11 bases spanning the gap. Germline V lookup: CDR1 SGHRS, CDR2 YFSETQ. The length of the CDR3 is 13 residues. Here the CDR3 reads CASSEDRFYEQYF. Here the CDR3 DNA reads TGCGCCAGCAGCGAGGACAGATTCTACGAGCAGTACTTC.

The V gene is TRBV3-1 (or the pseudogene TRBV3-2), the J gene TRBJ2-6; D unresolved. The CDR3 has 15 residues. CDR1 is LGHDT, CDR2 YNNKEL, per germline (reference sequence). Trimming took 1 base from V and 4 from J, leaving 8 bases between them. CDR3 bases: TGTGCCAGCAGCCAAGCCCCTTTGGGGGCCAACGTCCTGACTTTC. Residues: CASSQAPLGANVLTF.